This entry describes one T cell receptor beta chain. The study drew participants aged about 18 to 89 years from around 24 US areas. Recovery among Cohort 3 donors was established by two negative PCRs, clearance, or symptom resolution. Using immunoSEQ multiplex PCR, the repertoire was profiled, and TCRdb retains in-frame clones only, with some absent. The table includes under 500,000 clones, 80% to 90% detected once. This record belongs to a study of blood T cell repertoires in COVID-19. As for the study in general: COVID-19 samples, acute and convalescent, were from the United States, Italy and Spain.

V lost 1 base and J lost 6; bases outside the gene matches: 3. Germline assignment: CDR1 LGHNT and CDR2 FRNRAP. The CDR3 length is 14 residues. Material: PBMCs or T cells enriched from blood (not recorded which). This receptor was identified in a man in his thirties or forties who had recovered from COVID-19. The chain carries TRBV12-5 and TRBJ1-2; 9 bases fit TRBD1. The CDR3 nucleotides are TGTGCTAGTGGTTTGGGCCGACAGGGGGATGGCTACACCTTC. Protein product: CASGLGRQGDGYTF. Looking up the rest from reference TRBV12-5 and TRBJ1-2 gives the full variable domain: DARVTQTPRHKVTEMGQEVTMRCQPILGHNTVFWYRQTMMQGLELLAYFRNRAPLDDSGMPKDRFSAEMPDATLATLKIQPSEPRDSAVYFCASGLGRQGDGYTFGSGTRLTVV.